This record covers a single T cell receptor beta chain. What it recognizes is unknown. The table came from immunoSEQ multiplex PCR; TCRdb's copy has only in-frame clones and leaves some out. The sample contains 29,000 or so clones, roughly 90% of which appear only once. Noted time point: newly diagnosed, previously untreated cHL patient sample. Magnetic negative selection served to purify CD4+ T cells out of PBMCs that had been thawed. The comparison group had newly diagnosed, previously untreated classical Hodgkin lymphoma. The sample originates from a study of PD-1 blockade in classical Hodgkin lymphoma. Per germline, CDR1 SGHTA and CDR2 FQGNSA. This CDR3 is built from 16 residues. V lost 2 bases, J lost 5 bases, and 7 bases stayed unmatched. Notes on the study in general: What drove the repertoire differences, possibly disease activity or prior therapy, has not been defined. Reports described newly diagnosed patients as having lower baseline TCR diversity than healthy donors.

The chain joins TRBV7-2 to TRBJ2-5, with 11 bases matching TRBD2. The receptor comes from a human donor with classical Hodgkin lymphoma. Sequencing was carried out using CD4+ T cells from blood. The CDR3 loop is CASSLTSGSMAETQYF. The CDR3 DNA is TGTGCCAGCAGCTTAACTAGCGGGAGTATGGCGGAGACCCAGTACTTC.